Sequencing of this T cell receptor beta chain was carried out in a study of technical replicates of blood from a handful of donors. The V gene's germline CDR1 is SEHNR and CDR2 FQNEAQ (reference sequence). The trim removed 1 base at V and 2 bases at J, leaving 0 bases unmatched. The CDR3 extends over 15 amino acids. Data came from immunoSEQ multiplex PCR; TCRdb stores just in-frame clones and leaves some out. Of around 53,000 clones listed, about 86% are singletons. The TCR sequence derives from a human donor in good health. Some clones in this sample may be carry-over from other donors' samples. This chain uses TRBV7-9 with TRBJ1-4; 8 positions match TRBD1. The sequencing sample was made of PBMCs. The CDR3 sequence is CASSLDRGTNEKLFF. CDR3 DNA sequence: TGTGCCAGCAGCTTAGACAGGGGGACTAATGAAAAACTGTTTTTT.